The 15 T cell receptor beta chains below come from one sample, sequenced in a study of T cells after posttransplantation cyclophosphamide. The data were produced by immunoSEQ multiplex PCR, yet TCRdb's version contains in-frame clones alone and is incomplete. The repertoire has some 3,800 clones, roughly 95% of them found once; the top ten carry roughly 0.6%. The source material was naive CD4+ T cells sorted from PBMCs. All receptors derive from a man aged 50 to 59.

The genes are TRBV7-9 and TRBJ1-2; 8 nucleotides align to TRBD1. The CDR3 extends over 16 amino acids. Per germline, CDR1 SEHNR and CDR2 FQNEAQ (reference sequence). Trimming removed 5 bases from V and 3 bases from J; junction bases left unmatched: 11. CDR3 sequence: CASSPGQGPSDYGYTF. The CDR3 coding sequence is TGTGCCAGCAGCCCAGGACAGGGACCGAGCGACTATGGCTACACCTTC.

The chain joins TRBV5-8 to TRBJ2-6; D may be TRBD2 (5 bases). V gave up 5 bases and J gave up 2 bases, with 11 bases separating them. The CDR3 is made up of 15 amino acids. The germline CDR1 and CDR2 sequences are SGHTS and YDEGEE. In DNA, the CDR3 is TGTGCCAGCAGTTTTACCGGGACTGGGGCCAACGTCCTGACTTTC. Its protein is CASSFTGTGANVLTF. The variable domain in full, completed from reference TRBV5-8 and TRBJ2-6, reads EAGVTQSPTHLIKTRGQQATLRCSPISGHTSVYWYQQALGLGLQFLLWYDEGEERNRGNFPPRFSGRQFPNYSSELNVNALELEDSALYLCASSFTGTGANVLTFGAGSRLTVL.

The chain carries TRBV4-1 and TRBJ2-1, with 13 positions matching TRBD2. This CDR3 has 16 residues. With V trimmed by 4 bases and J by 4 bases, 4 bases remained unmatched. Germline loops: CDR1 MGHRA, CDR2 YSYEKL. CDR3 sequence: CASSLSTSGGYNEQFF. CDR3 bases: TGCGCCAGCAGCCTATCGACTAGCGGGGGGTACAATGAGCAGTTCTTC.

V and J are TRBV18 and TRBJ1-2; TRBD1 matches at 8 bases. V lost 6 bases and J lost 8; bases outside the gene matches: 11. Germline V gene lookup returns CDR1 KGHSH and CDR2 LQKENI. This CDR3 has 14 amino acids. CDR3: CASSPDRASRGYTF. The CDR3 nucleotides read TGTGCCAGCTCCCCGGACAGGGCGTCGCGAGGCTACACCTTC.

The rearrangement joins TRBV27 to TRBJ2-1, with TRBD2 matching over 16 bases. V shed 6 bases and J 0 bases; nucleotides not matched to a gene: 8. This CDR3 is built from 19 residues. Germline lookup yields CDR1 MNHEY and CDR2 SMNVEV (reference sequence). The CDR3 DNA reads TGTGCCAGCAGACCACCGGGACTAGCGGGAGGGGGCTCCTACAATGAGCAGTTCTTC. Amino acid sequence: CASRPPGLAGGGSYNEQFF.

CDR3 DNA sequence: TGTGCCAGTAGCGGACAGGTTCGACAACCCCGGGGGACAGATACGCAGTATTTT. It translates to CASSGQVRQPRGTDTQYF. This chain uses TRBV19 with TRBJ2-3, with TRBD1 as a possible D gene (7 bases). V dropped 6 bases and J dropped 3 bases, with 25 bases sitting between them. Germline lookup yields CDR1 LNHDA and CDR2 SQIVND (reference sequence). The CDR3 runs to 18 residues.

This clone has a single count. Here the CDR3 reads CASSLEGQGYYGYTF. The CDR3 nucleotides read TGCGCCAGCAGCTTGGAGGGACAGGGTTACTATGGCTACACCTTC. The V gene is TRBV5-1, the J gene TRBJ1-2; 9 bases match TRBD1. This CDR3 is built from 15 residues. V shed 0 bases, J shed 3 bases, and the junction held 3 bases outside the gene matches. Germline lookup yields CDR1 SGHRS and CDR2 YFSETQ.

The gene calls are TRBV9 and TRBJ2-3, with D maybe TRBD2 (5 bases). Deletions cut 1 base from V and 2 bases from J, with 11 bases between. Germline CDR1 is SGDLS and CDR2 is YYNGEE. The CDR3 runs to 15 residues. DNA of the CDR3: TGTGCCAGCAGCGTAACCAGCGGAATCACAGATACGCAGTATTTT. The encoded protein is CASSVTSGITDTQYF.

The V call is TRBV6-5, the J call TRBJ1-2; TRBD1 matches 11 bases. The CDR3 sequence is 15 residues long. From germline, CDR1 is MNHEY and CDR2 SVGAGI. Trimming took 6 bases from V and 4 from J; bases not matched to a gene: 7. CDR3 loop: CASRIPGTGGYGYTF. The CDR3 DNA follows: TGTGCCAGCAGAATACCCGGGACAGGGGGCTATGGCTACACCTTC.

This rearrangement joins TRBV28 to TRBJ1-1; 8 nucleotides line up with TRBD1. Germline V lookup: CDR1 MDHEN, CDR2 SYDVKM. V was clipped by 5 bases and J by 1 base; unmatched bases: 6. The CDR3 length is 15 residues. The CDR3 loop reads CASSPWTGKNTEAFF. CDR3 nucleotide sequence: TGTGCCAGCAGTCCCTGGACAGGGAAGAACACTGAAGCTTTCTTT. The whole variable domain, filled in from reference TRBV28 and TRBJ1-1, reads DVKVTQSSRYLVKRTGEKVFLECVQDMDHENMFWYRQDPGLGLRLIYFSYDVKMKEKGDIPEGYSVSREKKERFSLILESASTNQTSMYLCASSPWTGKNTEAFFGQGTRLTVV.

The gene calls are TRBV5-1 and TRBJ2-3; D might be TRBD1 (5 bases). CDR1 is SGHRS and CDR2 is YFSETQ in the germline V gene. V lost 4 bases and J lost 2, with 14 bases in between. The CDR3 contains 15 residues. The CDR3 spells CASSPDPGSTDTQYF. The CDR3 coding sequence is TGCGCCAGCAGCCCTGATCCAGGGTCCACAGATACGCAGTATTTT.

The J gene is TRBJ2-7, the V gene TRBV6-5, with TRBD1 matching 8 bases. Germline assignment: CDR1 MNHEY and CDR2 SVGAGI. V gave up 6 bases and J gave up 2 bases; unmatched junction bases: 6. This CDR3 comprises 14 residues. DNA of the CDR3: TGTGCCAGCAGGGACAGGGCCCCACCCTACGAGCAGTACTTC. Translating gives CASRDRAPPYEQYF.

The chain carries TRBV14 and TRBJ1-5; 10 positions match TRBD1. This CDR3 has 18 amino acids. Germline CDR1 and CDR2: SGHDN and FVKESK. The trim removed 1 base at V and 0 bases at J, leaving 6 bases unmatched. CDR3 DNA sequence: TGTGCCAGCAGCCAAGGACGGGGACAGGGGCATAGCAATCAGCCCCAGCATTTT. Its protein is CASSQGRGQGHSNQPQHF.

The CDR3 is CASSLETGGGQPQHF. For the CDR3, the DNA is TGCGCCAGCAGCCTAGAGACAGGGGGTGGGCAGCCCCAGCATTTT. The chain couples TRBV5-1 to TRBJ1-5, with 9 nucleotides matching TRBD1. Germline V gene data show CDR1 as SGHRS and CDR2 as YFSETQ. CDR3 length: 15 residues. Losses at the gene ends were 4 bases for V and 7 bases for J; bases not matched to a gene: 9. The full variable domain, its missing parts supplied by reference TRBV5-1 and TRBJ1-5, is KAGVTQTPRYLIKTRGQQVTLSCSPISGHRSVSWYQQTPGQGLQFLFEYFSETQRNKGNFPGRFSGRQFSNSRSEMNVSTLELGDSALYLCASSLETGGGQPQHFGDGTRLSIL.

In this sample, this clone turned up once. Relative to the germline gene, one junction end is altered; a read error may explain this. The chain uses TRBV6-1 and TRBJ1-2; D remains unclear. In germline, CDR1 is MNHNS, CDR2 SASEGT. The CDR3 covers 15 residues. The CDR3 DNA follows: TGTGCCAGCAGTGAACGAAGGACTGGAGGCTATGGCTACGCCTTC. This codes for CASSERRTGGYGYAF.